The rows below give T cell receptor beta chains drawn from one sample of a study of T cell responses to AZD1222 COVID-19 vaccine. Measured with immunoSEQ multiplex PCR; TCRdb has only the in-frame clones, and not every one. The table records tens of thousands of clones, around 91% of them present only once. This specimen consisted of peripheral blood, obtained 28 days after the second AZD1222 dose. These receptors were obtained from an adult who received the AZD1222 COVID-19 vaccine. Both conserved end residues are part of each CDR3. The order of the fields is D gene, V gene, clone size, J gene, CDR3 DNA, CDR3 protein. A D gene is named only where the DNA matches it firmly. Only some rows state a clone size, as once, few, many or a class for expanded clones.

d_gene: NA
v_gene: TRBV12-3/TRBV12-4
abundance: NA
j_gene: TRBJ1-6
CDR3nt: TGTGCCAGCACCGGTCGTGGCGGAACACCCCTCCACTTT
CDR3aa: CASTGRGGTPLHF

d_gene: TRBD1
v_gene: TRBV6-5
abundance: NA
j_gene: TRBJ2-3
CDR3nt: TGTGCCAGCATAGACAGGGGACATGGCACAGATACGCAGTATTTT
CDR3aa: CASIDRGHGTDTQYF

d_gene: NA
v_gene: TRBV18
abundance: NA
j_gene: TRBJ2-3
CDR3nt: TGTGCCAGCTCACCACTGGAACGCAGCACAGATACGCAGTATTTT
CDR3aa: CASSPLERSTDTQYF

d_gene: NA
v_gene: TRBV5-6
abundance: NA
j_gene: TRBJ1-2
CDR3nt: TGTGCCAGCAGCCGGAGTCGAGACTATGGCTACACCTTC
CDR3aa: CASSRSRDYGYTF

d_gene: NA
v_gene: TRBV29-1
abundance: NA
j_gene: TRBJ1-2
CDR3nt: TGCAGCGTTGTTGAGGGTAACTATGGCTACACCTTC
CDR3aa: CSVVEGNYGYTF

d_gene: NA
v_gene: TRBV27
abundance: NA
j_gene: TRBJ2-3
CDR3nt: TGTGCCAGCAAGGGGACCGCATCCGATACGCAGTATTTT
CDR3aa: CASKGTASDTQYF

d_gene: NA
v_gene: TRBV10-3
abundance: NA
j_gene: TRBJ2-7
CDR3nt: TGTGCCATCAGTGCCCGGGGCAGCTCCTACGAGCAGTACTTC
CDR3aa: CAISARGSSYEQYF

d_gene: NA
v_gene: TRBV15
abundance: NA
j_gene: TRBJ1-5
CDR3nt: TGTGCCACCAGCAGAGATCAGGTCGCCGGCAATCAGCCCCAGCATTTT
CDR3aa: CATSRDQVAGNQPQHF

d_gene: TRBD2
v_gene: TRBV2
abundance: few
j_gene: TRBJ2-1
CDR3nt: TGTGCCAGCAGTATATCACTAGCGGGGGCGGGGTTCTTC
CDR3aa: CASSISLAGAGFF

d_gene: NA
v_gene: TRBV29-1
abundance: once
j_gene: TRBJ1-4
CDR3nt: TGCAGCGTTGTGGCCAGGAGGGGAACTAATGAAAAACTGTTTTTT
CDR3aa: CSVVARRGTNEKLFF

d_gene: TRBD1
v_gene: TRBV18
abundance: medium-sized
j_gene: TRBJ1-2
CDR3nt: TGTGCCAGCTCACCAAAAACTACGAGGACAGGGGGTACGACCGGCTATGGCTACACCTTC
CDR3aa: CASSPKTTRTGGTTGYGYTF

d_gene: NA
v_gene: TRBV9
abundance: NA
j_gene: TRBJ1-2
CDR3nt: TGTGCCAGCAGCGAGTCTACGGGGGTGGGATATGGCTACACCTTC
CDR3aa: CASSESTGVGYGYTF

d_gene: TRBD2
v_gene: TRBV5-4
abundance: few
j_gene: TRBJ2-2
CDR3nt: TGTGCCAGCAGCTTAGGCGGGGGGATCGGGGAGCTGTTTTTT
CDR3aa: CASSLGGGIGELFF

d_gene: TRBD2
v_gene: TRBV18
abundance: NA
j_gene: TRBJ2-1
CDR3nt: TGTGCCAGCTCACCTTCGAGGCTAGCGGGGGGCAATGAGCAGTTCTTC
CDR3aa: CASSPSRLAGGNEQFF

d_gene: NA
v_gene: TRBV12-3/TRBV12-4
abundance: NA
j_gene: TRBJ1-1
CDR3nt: TGTGCCAGCAGACCCCCGAGGACCACTGAAGCTTTCTTT
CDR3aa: CASRPPRTTEAFF

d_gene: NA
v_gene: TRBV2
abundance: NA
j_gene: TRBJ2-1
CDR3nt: TGTGCCAGCAAGGGGGGGGCGTACAATGAGCAGTTCTTC
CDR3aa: CASKGGAYNEQFF

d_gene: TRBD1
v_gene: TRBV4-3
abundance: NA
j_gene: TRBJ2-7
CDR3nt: TGCGCCAGCAGCCCCCGGACAGGATACGAGCAGTACTTC
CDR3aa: CASSPRTGYEQYF

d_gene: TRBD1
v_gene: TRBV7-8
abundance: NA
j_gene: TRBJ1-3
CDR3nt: TGTGCCAGCAGCCTGGACAGGGCTGGAAACACCATATATTTT
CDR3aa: CASSLDRAGNTIYF